This TCR beta chain comes out of a study of T cell changes during pregnancy in multiple sclerosis. V lost 4 bases, J lost 9 bases, and 10 bases lay in between. The CDR3 contains 12 residues. From germline, CDR1 is SGHDN and CDR2 FVKESK. The assay was immunoSEQ multiplex PCR, and TCRdb's table has in-frame clones only and misses some. The repertoire holds under 80,000 clones, with about 94% as singletons. V and J are TRBV14 and TRBJ2-1; perhaps TRBD2 as D (5 bases). The clonotype originates from a female donor with multiple sclerosis, enrolled in a pregnancy study. The input for sequencing was peripheral blood, taken in the third trimester of pregnancy. CDR3 DNA: TGTGCCAGCAGCCCGGGGTCGCGTGAGCAGTTCTTC. Translated: CASSPGSREQFF. Full variable domain (remainder filled in from reference TRBV14 and TRBJ2-1): EAGVTQFPSHSVIEKGQTVTLRCDPISGHDNLYWYRRVMGKEIKFLLHFVKESKQDESGMPNNRFLAERTGGTYSTLKVQPAELEDSGVYFCASSPGSREQFFGPGTRLTVL.